This TCR beta chain derives from a study of STAT5B mutations in CD4+ large granular lymphocyte leukemia. The assay was immunoSEQ multiplex PCR, and TCRdb's table has in-frame clones only and misses some. Found here are about 31,000 clones, around 67% of them singletons; the top ten hold about 2.1%. Germline loops: CDR1 SGHDT, CDR2 YYEEEE. The CDR3 runs 15 residues. Trimming took off 0 bases at V and 0 bases at J, with 9 bases between the two ends. This TCR was recovered from a human donor in good health. The chain joins TRBV5-6 to TRBJ1-1; tentative D call: TRBD1 (5 bases). The sequencing sample was made of CD4+ T cells from blood buffy coats. The CDR3 sequence is CASSLAGRLNTEAFF. DNA for the CDR3: TGTGCCAGCAGCTTGGCAGGGAGGCTGAACACTGAAGCTTTCTTT.